Listed here is a single T cell receptor beta chain. The target antigen is unknown. The data were obtained in a study of T-cell reconstitution after alpha-beta-depleted transplantation in children. Study results and caveats: After transplant, high TCRbeta diversity at day 60 in some patients arose from surviving recipient T cells and thymic progenitors. Alpha-beta T cells about two months after transplant reportedly derived from several hundred expanded graft clones. By one year post-transplant, T-cell counts and diversity largely arose from T cells that were newly produced.

A library of TCRbeta sequences, prepared with unique molecular identifiers, was generated. TCRdb ran MiXCR on the PCR reads and lists one entry per CDR3 protein. The data hold more than 200,000 distinct CDR3 sequences, with about 25% observed a single time. The material sequenced was PBMCs, taken before TCRalphabeta/CD19-depleted stem cell transplant. The receptor was derived from a girl aged 2-10 years with Fanconi anemia, due to receive a stem cell transplant.

The CDR3 DNA is TGTGCCAGCATCCGAATGACTAGCGGGATCTCCTACGAGCAGTACTTC. Translation: CASIRMTSGISYEQYF. The chain links TRBV6-1 to TRBJ2-7, with 11 bases lining up with TRBD2. Trimming took 7 bases from V and 0 from J; bases not matched to a gene: 8. Germline assignment: CDR1 MNHNS and CDR2 SASEGT. The CDR3 has 16 amino acids.